Below, 3 T cell receptor beta chains from the same sample are listed, as sequenced in a study of control samples from healthy donors and cancer patients. Assay: immunoSEQ multiplex PCR; the TCRdb copy retains only in-frame clones and omits some. The sample carries 350,000 to 450,000 clones, 80% to 95% recorded once. The sample consisted of PBMCs. All receptors come from a man aged 35 to 55 with head and neck cancer.

The gene calls are TRBV5-1 and TRBJ1-3; D is uncertain. Germline V CDR1 and CDR2: SGHRS, YFSETQ. Deletions cut 5 bases from V and 0 bases from J, with 6 bases between. There are 13 residues in the CDR3. The DNA for the CDR3 is TGCGCCAGCAGGCCGAACTCTGGAAACACCATATATTTT. Protein: CASRPNSGNTIYF.

V and J are TRBV3-1 (or the pseudogene TRBV3-2) and TRBJ2-1; 8 bases align to TRBD2. V lost 0 bases, J lost 6 bases, and 22 bases stayed unmatched. This CDR3 is built from 21 residues. Per the germline V gene, CDR1 is LGHDT and CDR2 is YNNKEL (reference sequence). The CDR3 sequence: CASSQDIRQTGAAGVPNEQFF. In DNA, the CDR3 is TGTGCCAGCAGCCAAGATATTCGACAGACGGGAGCAGCGGGAGTTCCCAATGAGCAGTTCTTC.

The CDR3 coding sequence is TGTGCCAGCAGTTTCCAAGGGCAAGATTCACCCCTCCACTTT. Translated, it gives CASSFQGQDSPLHF. The chain links TRBV6-5 to TRBJ1-6; no firm D call. Trimming took 4 bases from V and 8 from J, leaving 12 bases between them. The CDR3 is made up of 14 amino acids. Germline CDR1 MNHEY, CDR2 SVGAGI.